Only a few counts were recorded for the clone carrying this TCR beta chain. Its antigen is not identified. The data stem from a study of response to subunit inactivated influenza vaccine. This CDR3 contains 15 residues. V dropped 2 bases and J dropped 5; count of bases not matched to a gene: 5. Germline V CDR1 and CDR2: SGHTA, FQGNSA. Study results and limitations: Each seasonal flu vaccination may recruit only limited new T cells, authors suggested.

TCRdb analysed the RT-PCR reads with MiXCR anew, one entry per CDR3 protein. Among about 520,000 distinct CDR3 sequences listed, about 25% were seen once. The sequence was obtained from a man in his fifties or sixties who received an inactivated influenza vaccine. J is TRBJ1-5 and V is TRBV7-2, with TRBD1 matching over 8 bases. The sample in question was CD4+ T cells sorted from PBMCs, obtained 4 to 6 days after vaccination. The CDR3 region has the DNA TGTGCCAGCAGCTTAAACGTACAGGGGGATCAGCCCCAGCATTTT. This encodes CASSLNVQGDQPQHF. Full variable domain (outside the CDR3, taken from reference TRBV7-2 and TRBJ1-5): GAGVSQSPSNKVTEKGKDVELRCDPISGHTALYWYRQSLGQGLEFLIYFQGNSAPDKSGLPSDRFSAERTGGSVSTLTIQRTQQEDSAVYLCASSLNVQGDQPQHFGDGTRLSIL.